This T cell receptor (beta chain) is drawn from a study of tumor and adjacent non-tumor tissue in lung cancer. Study-level background: There were some 11 adenocarcinoma, a couple of squamous cell carcinoma and 1 small cell lung cancer cases.

The CDR3 totals 11 residues. Germline loops: CDR1 WNHNN, CDR2 SYGVQD (reference sequence). V was clipped by 0 bases and J by 7 bases, with 0 bases between them. The library came from three nested PCR rounds adapted from ARM-PCR protocols. MiXCR, applied by TCRdb to the multiplex PCR reads, yields one record per CDR3 protein. The sample consists of 40,000 to 45,000 distinct CDR3 sequences, roughly 60% of them appearing once. No cell sorting was done before RNA was extracted from the tissue. Distant lung tissue was collected more than 3 cm away from the tumor edge. Between August and November 2014, newly diagnosed, chemotherapy-naive lung cancer patients underwent thoracic surgery in China. Whole-study findings and limits: In normal lung, the top 100 clones were significantly more dominant than in tumor.

This clonotype was seen only once. What it binds is unknown. V and J are TRBV10-1 and TRBJ2-2; D call uncertain. The sample consisted of distant non-tumor lung tissue. This sequence originates from a man aged 45-60 years with non-small cell lung cancer. This CDR3 is CASSESGELFF. The CDR3 bases are TGCGCCAGCAGTGAGTCCGGGGAGCTGTTTTTT.